Listed here are 27 T cell receptor beta chains from one sample, sequenced in a study of shared clonotypes between healthy human individuals. Only in-frame clones appear in the TCRdb table, and some are missing; sequencing was by immunoSEQ multiplex PCR. The table has more than 900,000 clones, around 78% seen once; the top ten hold around 0.61%. Sequencing used memory CD4+ T cells from PBMCs. The sample's subset: CD45RA-negative fraction. All receptors derive from a man aged 18 to 29 in good health. Some clones in this sample may be carry-over from other donors' samples.

The V gene is TRBV6-1, the J gene TRBJ2-5; TRBD2 is a possible D gene (5 bases). Germline-derived CDR1 and CDR2 are MNHNS and SASEGT. Trimming left V 0 bases short and J 7 bases short, with 12 bases between. The CDR3 extends over 14 amino acids. CDR3 region: CASSEAGTRGTQYF. The DNA of the CDR3 is TGTGCCAGCAGTGAAGCCGGCACCCGGGGGACCCAGTACTTC.

The chain employs TRBV28 and TRBJ2-6; D tentatively fits TRBD1 or TRBD2 (6 bases each). The germline V gene has CDR1 MDHEN and CDR2 SYDVKM. Trimming took 9 bases from V and 1 from J, leaving 10 bases between them. The CDR3 totals 14 residues. The CDR3 region has the DNA TGTGCCAGTAAGGGGGGTTCTGGGGCCAACGTCCTGACTTTC. Translated: CASKGGSGANVLTF.

The chain combines TRBV7-2 with TRBJ1-2, with a possible D match to TRBD1 (5 bases). Looked up from germline, CDR1 is SGHTA and CDR2 is FQGNSA. The CDR3 loop spans 12 amino acids. Trimming left V 5 bases short and J 5 bases short, with 9 bases between. The CDR3 DNA reads as TGTGCCAGCAGCCAAAAGGGGTATGGCTACACCTTC. Translating it yields CASSQKGYGYTF. Filled out from reference TRBV7-2 and TRBJ1-2, the complete variable domain reads GAGVSQSPSNKVTEKGKDVELRCDPISGHTALYWYRQSLGQGLEFLIYFQGNSAPDKSGLPSDRFSAERTGGSVSTLTIQRTQQEDSAVYLCASSQKGYGYTFGSGTRLTVV.

This clone was detected a few times. The chain couples TRBV5-1 to TRBJ1-1, with D hard to call. The CDR3 runs to 15 residues. The V gene's germline CDR1 is SGHRS and CDR2 YFSETQ. V lost 0 bases and J lost 2, with 11 bases in between. The DNA of the CDR3 is TGCGCCAGCAGCTTGGTCTGGGGAAACAACACTGAAGCTTTCTTT. This gives the protein CASSLVWGNNTEAFF.

The V call is TRBV11-2, the J call TRBJ2-1; D is ambiguous. CDR1 and CDR2 from the germline V gene are SGHAT and FQNNGV. With 5 bases removed from V and 3 bases from J, the gap between germline ends came to 8 bases. The CDR3 has 13 residues. CDR3 protein: CASSPALYNEQFF. CDR3 DNA: TGTGCCAGCAGCCCCGCCCTCTACAATGAGCAGTTCTTC.

The rearrangement uses TRBV29-1 and TRBJ1-4, with D maybe TRBD1 (6 bases). The CDR3 runs to 13 residues. CDR1 SQVTM and CDR2 ANQGSEA come from the germline V gene. Trimming cost V 3 bases and J 7 bases, with 12 bases left between them. This CDR3 reads CSVDWGQGEKLFF. CDR3 sequence (DNA): TGCAGCGTTGACTGGGGGCAGGGTGAAAAACTGTTTTTT.

The chain carries TRBV28 and TRBJ2-4, with TRBD1 matching over 11 bases. Germline assignment: CDR1 MDHEN and CDR2 SYDVKM. This CDR3 contains 12 residues. J lost 15 bases, V lost 7 bases, and 8 bases had no gene match. For the CDR3, the DNA is TGTGCCAGCACGGGACAGGGGGACCTTCGGTACTTC. Its protein product is CASTGQGDLRYF. The full variable domain, rest sourced from reference TRBV28 and TRBJ2-4, is DVKVTQSSRYLVKRTGEKVFLECVQDMDHENMFWYRQDPGLGLRLIYFSYDVKMKEKGDIPEGYSVSREKKERFSLILESASTNQTSMYLCASTGQGDLRYFGAGTRLSVL.

The chain carries TRBV28 and TRBJ1-5; 10 nucleotides line up with TRBD1. The CDR3 length is 15 residues. CDR1 is MDHEN, CDR2 SYDVKM, per germline. After removal of 5 bases from V and 2 bases from J, the junction contained 3 bases not matched to a gene. The CDR3 loop reads CASSQTGGGNQPQHF. DNA for the CDR3: TGTGCCAGCAGTCAGACAGGGGGCGGCAATCAGCCCCAGCATTTT.

This chain links TRBV2 with TRBJ1-1; the D gene is possibly TRBD1 (5 bases). Germline V gene sequence: CDR1 SNHLY, CDR2 FYNNEI. The germline V and J ends were trimmed by 6 bases and 3 bases, with 11 bases remaining between them. CDR3 length equals 13 residues. The CDR3 loop is CASRPQGDTEAFF. DNA for the CDR3: TGTGCCAGCAGGCCCCAAGGGGACACTGAAGCTTTCTTT.

This chain links TRBV2 with TRBJ1-5; 7 positions agree with TRBD1. Trimming cost V 7 bases and J 5 bases; bases outside gene matches: 8. This CDR3 spans 14 amino acids. CDR1 is SNHLY, CDR2 FYNNEI, per germline. CDR3 in DNA: TGTGCCAGCAAGCCGGGAAGGGGGCATCAGCCCCAGCATTTT. It encodes CASKPGRGHQPQHF.

J is TRBJ2-5 and V is TRBV7-8; D unresolved. Germline lookup yields CDR1 SGHVS and CDR2 FQNEAQ. The CDR3 has 15 amino acids. Trimming took 8 bases from V and 2 from J, leaving 18 bases between them. CDR3 sequence reads: CASGSAPGPQETQYF. As DNA, the CDR3 is TGTGCCAGCGGGTCAGCACCCGGGCCACAAGAGACCCAGTACTTC.

The V call is TRBV28, the J call TRBJ2-4, with TRBD2 as a possible D gene (5 bases). CDR1 is MDHEN, CDR2 SYDVKM, per germline. The CDR3 is 13 amino acids. V gave up 2 bases and J gave up 9 bases, with 11 bases separating them. CDR3 amino acids: CASSLGGGSIQYF. For the CDR3, the DNA is TGTGCCAGCAGTTTAGGAGGCGGAAGCATTCAGTACTTC. Filled out from reference TRBV28 and TRBJ2-4, the complete variable domain reads DVKVTQSSRYLVKRTGEKVFLECVQDMDHENMFWYRQDPGLGLRLIYFSYDVKMKEKGDIPEGYSVSREKKERFSLILESASTNQTSMYLCASSLGGGSIQYFGAGTRLSVL.

The chain recombines TRBV7-9 with TRBJ2-1; D may be TRBD1 (5 bases). Germline assignment: CDR1 SEHNR and CDR2 FQNEAQ (reference sequence). V lost 1 base, J lost 7 bases, and 8 bases lay in between. The CDR3 loop spans 13 amino acids. In DNA form, the CDR3 reads TGTGCCAGCAGCTTAGGTCGGACAAATGAGCAGTTCTTC. It specifies CASSLGRTNEQFF.

For this clone: A much bigger clone sits one base away, suggesting this may be a read error. The V call is TRBV5-6, the J call TRBJ2-1; D call uncertain. The CDR3 is 13 residues long. V lost 4 bases and J 8 bases, leaving 13 bases between the germline ends. CDR1 is SGHDT, CDR2 YYEEEE, per germline. The CDR3 reads CASSPRMGDEQFF. The CDR3 DNA reads TGTGCCAGCAGCCCTCGAATGGGCGATGAGCAGTTCTTC.

The rearrangement joins TRBV21-1 to TRBJ1-2. TRBV21-1 is a documented pseudogene. The CDR3 has 14 amino acids. The CDR3 nucleotides read TGTGCCAGCCCTCCGGGACGCTGGGCCTATGGCTACACCTTC. Protein sequence: CASPPGRWAYGYTF.

DNA for the CDR3: TGTGCCTGGAGTGTGGGGACAGGGAACTACGAGCAGTACTTC. Protein sequence: CAWSVGTGNYEQYF. The chain couples TRBV30 to TRBJ2-7; TRBD1 matches at 9 bases. Unmatched junction bases numbered 3, after V lost 0 bases and J lost 3 bases. The CDR3 loop spans 14 amino acids. The V gene's germline CDR1 is GTSNPN and CDR2 SVGIG (reference sequence).

This clone has a single count. The V gene is TRBV28, the J gene TRBJ1-2; D may be TRBD1 (5 bases). CDR1 is MDHEN, CDR2 SYDVKM, per germline. The CDR3 covers 14 residues. V was pared by 5 bases and J by 6 bases, with 16 bases between. CDR3 coding DNA: TGTGCCAGCAGTAACAATTGGGACCGAGATGGCTACACCTTC. It translates to CASSNNWDRDGYTF.

About this clone: This may be a read error: a much more frequent sequence differs by one nucleotide. The V gene is TRBV6-6, the J gene TRBJ2-1; D uncertain. From germline, CDR1 is MNHNY and CDR2 SVGAGI (reference sequence). The CDR3 sequence is 13 residues long. The V and J ends lost 8 bases and 0 bases respectively, with 8 bases between them. CDR3 in amino acids: CASGPSSYNEQFF. The CDR3 DNA is TGTGCCAGCGGCCCCAGCTCCTACAATGAGCAGTTCTTC.

The V and J genes are TRBV15 and TRBJ1-5, with 9 bases lining up with TRBD1. Trimming at V came to 5 bases and at J to 0 bases, leaving 14 bases not matched to a gene. CDR1 is LNHNV and CDR2 is YYDKDF in the germline V gene (reference sequence). The length of the CDR3 is 19 residues. CDR3 sequence reads: CATSGDRGSLGYSNQPQHF. Written as DNA, the CDR3 is TGTGCCACCAGCGGCGACAGGGGGTCGTTGGGGTATAGCAATCAGCCCCAGCATTTT.

The CDR3 DNA follows: TGTGCCAGTAGTATACAAGCCGCGGCCGGGGAGCTGTTTTTT. It encodes CASSIQAAAGELFF. The gene calls are TRBV19 and TRBJ2-2; D unclear. Germline CDR1 is LNHDA and CDR2 is SQIVND (reference sequence). The CDR3 spans 14 residues. With 2 bases removed from V and 6 bases from J, the gap between germline ends came to 10 bases.

The chain has TRBV2 and TRBJ1-4; no firm D call. Germline-derived CDR1 and CDR2 are SNHLY and FYNNEI. CDR3 length equals 15 residues. The V and J ends lost 1 base and 6 bases respectively, with 12 bases between them. The CDR3 here is CASSEGLPGDEKLFF. The CDR3 DNA reads TGTGCCAGCAGTGAAGGACTGCCTGGGGATGAAAAACTGTTTTTT.

In DNA, the CDR3 is TGTGCCAGCAGTGCCAAGGGGGGCTTAACGGGGGAGCAGTACTTC. It yields the protein CASSAKGGLTGEQYF. This sequence joins TRBV6-1 and TRBJ2-7; either TRBD1 or TRBD2 may fit D (6 bases each). With 4 bases removed from V and 7 bases from J, the gap between germline ends came to 20 bases. Germline V gene lookup returns CDR1 MNHNS and CDR2 SASEGT. This CDR3 is built from 15 residues.

This rearrangement joins TRBV19 to TRBJ1-1; the D is unclear. V dropped 9 bases and J dropped 1 base, with 6 bases sitting between them. The germline V gene encodes CDR1 LNHDA and CDR2 SQIVND (reference sequence). The CDR3 sequence is 11 residues long. CDR3 nucleotide sequence: TGTGCCAGCATAGGGAACACTGAAGCTTTCTTT. This gives the protein CASIGNTEAFF.

A remark on this clone: The sample has other DNA sequences that encode this CDR3 too. The rearrangement joins TRBV11-3 to TRBJ2-3; 7 nucleotides align to TRBD2. This CDR3 has 15 residues. Germline V gene data show CDR1 as SGHNT and CDR2 as YENEEA. The trim removed 4 bases at V and 2 bases at J, leaving 6 bases unmatched. The CDR3 nucleotides read TGTGCCAGCAGCTCCTCCACTAGCGCCACAGATACGCAGTATTTT. It specifies CASSSSTSATDTQYF.

Points on this clone: At the DNA level, this CDR3 is encoded by other sequences in the same sample as well. The rearrangement uses TRBV13 and TRBJ2-7; D is unclear. Germline CDR1 and CDR2: PRHDT and FYEKMQ (reference sequence). V was trimmed by 4 bases and J by 3 bases, leaving 7 bases between them. The CDR3 contains 12 residues. The CDR3 nucleotides are TGTGCCAGCAGCTCGGACCGCTACGAGCAGTACTTC. Protein product: CASSSDRYEQYF.

This clone has a count of ten or more. CDR3 sequence (DNA): TGTGCCTGGAGTGTTGGAGCGGGGGCCGGGGAGCTGTTTTTT. This translates into CAWSVGAGAGELFF. The V call is TRBV30, the J call TRBJ2-2; TRBD2 matches at 8 bases. The CDR3 loop spans 14 amino acids. V trimming: 0 bases; J trimming: 6 bases; junction bases outside the gene matches: 3. Germline assignment: CDR1 GTSNPN and CDR2 SVGIG (reference sequence).

This clone has a handful of counts. V usage is TRBV28 and J usage is TRBJ2-3; either TRBD1 or TRBD2 may supply D (5 bases each). CDR3 size: 15 residues. Germline V gene lookup returns CDR1 MDHEN and CDR2 SYDVKM. V lost 3 bases and J 0 bases, leaving 10 bases between the germline ends. The CDR3 spells CASSFLGESTDTQYF. The CDR3 bases are TGTGCCAGCAGTTTTTTGGGGGAGAGCACAGATACGCAGTATTTT.